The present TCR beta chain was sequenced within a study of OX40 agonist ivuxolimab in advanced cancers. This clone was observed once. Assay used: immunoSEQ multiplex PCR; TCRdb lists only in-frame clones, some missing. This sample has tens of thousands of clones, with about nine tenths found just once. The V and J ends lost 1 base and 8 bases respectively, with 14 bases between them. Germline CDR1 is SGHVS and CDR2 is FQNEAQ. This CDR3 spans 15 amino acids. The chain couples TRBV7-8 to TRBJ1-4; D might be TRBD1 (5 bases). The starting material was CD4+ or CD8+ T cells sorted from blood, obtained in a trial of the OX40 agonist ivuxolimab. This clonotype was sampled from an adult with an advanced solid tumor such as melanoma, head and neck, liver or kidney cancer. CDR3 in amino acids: CASSLDEGKNEKLFF. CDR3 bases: TGTGCCAGCAGCTTAGATGAGGGGAAGAACGAAAAACTGTTTTTT. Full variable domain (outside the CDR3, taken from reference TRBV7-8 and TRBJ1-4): GAGVSQSPRYKVAKRGQDVALRCDPISGHVSLFWYQQALGQGPEFLTYFQNEAQLDKSGLPSDRFFAERPEGSVSTLKIQRTQQEDSAVYLCASSLDEGKNEKLFFGSGTQLSVL.